This is a list of T cell receptor beta chains from one sample in a study of blood T cell repertoires in COVID-19. Profiled with immunoSEQ multiplex PCR; TCRdb holds only in-frame clones, not every one. The table shows 190,000 or so clones, with about 82% occurring only once. The sample taken for sequencing was PBMCs or T cells enriched from blood (not recorded which). All receptors come from a woman aged 25 to 45 who had recovered from COVID-19. CDR3s include the opening cysteine and the closing phenylalanine or tryptophan. The order of the fields is D gene, V gene, clone size, J gene, CDR3 protein, CDR3 DNA. The D gene is left open where the match is weak. Expanded clones are given a class, and other clones once, few, many or no size at all.

TRBD1,TRBV29-1,NA,TRBJ1-2,CSVTGGERSGYTF,TGCAGCGTGACAGGGGGCGAGAGGTCTGGCTACACCTTC
NA,TRBV12-3/TRBV12-4,NA,TRBJ2-5,CASSLFEGETQYF,TGTGCCAGCAGTTTATTTGAGGGAGAGACCCAGTACTTC
NA,TRBV5-5,NA,TRBJ2-2,CASSLEGGSYTGELFF,TGTGCCAGCAGCTTGGAGGGTGGGAGTTACACCGGGGAGCTGTTTTTT
TRBD1,TRBV7-3,NA,TRBJ2-6,CASSLQETGGRAGANVLTF,TGTGCCAGCAGCTTACAGGAGACAGGGGGCAGGGCTGGGGCCAACGTCCTGACTTTC
TRBD1,TRBV19,NA,TRBJ2-3,CASRGDRGVAGTDTQYF,TGTGCCAGTAGAGGGGACAGGGGGGTAGCGGGCACAGATACGCAGTATTTT
NA,TRBV2,NA,TRBJ1-1,CASSDQGNTEAFF,TGTGCCAGCAGTGATCAGGGAAACACTGAAGCTTTCTTT
NA,TRBV7-9,NA,TRBJ1-2,CASSSDRSGGYTF,TGTGCCAGCAGCTCCGACAGGTCGGGTGGCTACACCTTC
NA,TRBV5-1,few,TRBJ2-7,CASSPRQESSYEQYF,TGCGCCAGCAGCCCCCGACAGGAGAGCTCCTACGAGCAGTACTTC
NA,TRBV7-9,NA,TRBJ2-7,CASSPGGPYEQYF,TGTGCCAGCAGTCCCGGGGGTCCCTACGAGCAGTACTTC
NA,TRBV14,NA,TRBJ2-1,CASSPAGGFGNEQFF,TGTGCCAGCAGCCCCGCGGGTGGATTCGGCAATGAGCAGTTCTTC
NA,TRBV6-4,NA,TRBJ2-7,CASTENPWRVAYEQYF,TGTGCCAGCACCGAGAACCCATGGCGGGTGGCCTACGAGCAGTACTTC
TRBD1,TRBV6-5,NA,TRBJ2-4,CASRISTGSKNIQYF,TGTGCCAGCAGAATATCGACAGGGTCAAAAAACATTCAGTACTTC
NA,TRBV29-1,NA,TRBJ1-1,CSAQRQTPNTEAFF,TGCAGCGCCCAACGACAGACCCCGAACACTGAAGCTTTCTTT
NA,TRBV10-3,NA,TRBJ2-7,CAISEIRGHNTVTYEQYF,TGTGCCATCAGTGAGATCAGGGGCCACAATACCGTTACCTACGAGCAGTACTTC
TRBD1,TRBV19,NA,TRBJ1-1,CASRRDRNTEAFF,TGTGCCAGTCGCCGGGACAGGAACACTGAAGCTTTCTTT
TRBD2,TRBV5-1,NA,TRBJ2-1,CASSATIAGLLNEQFF,TGCGCCAGCAGCGCTACTATAGCGGGCCTACTCAATGAGCAGTTCTTC
NA,TRBV27,NA,TRBJ1-4,CASGPRGISNEKLFF,TGTGCCAGCGGGCCCAGGGGAATCTCTAATGAAAAACTGTTTTTT
NA,TRBV7-6,NA,TRBJ1-5,CASSLVADNQPQHF,TGTGCCAGCAGCTTAGTTGCGGACAATCAGCCCCAGCATTTT
NA,TRBV21-1,NA,TRBJ1-2,CASSKSMGQGEGYTF,TGTGCCAGCAGCAAAAGCATGGGACAGGGGGAAGGCTACACCTTC
NA,TRBV28,NA,TRBJ2-1,CASSFAGRSSYNEQFF,TGTGCCAGCAGTTTCGCGGGAAGGAGCTCCTACAATGAGCAGTTCTTC
TRBD1,TRBV12-3/TRBV12-4,NA,TRBJ2-5,CASRGQGGETQYF,TGTGCCAGCAGGGGACAGGGGGGGGAGACCCAGTACTTC
TRBD2,TRBV19,NA,TRBJ2-1,CASHPQRGLAGTNEQFF,TGTGCCAGTCACCCTCAAAGGGGGCTAGCGGGAACGAATGAGCAGTTCTTC
NA,TRBV7-8,few,TRBJ1-2,CASSMTALGYGYTF,TGTGCCAGCAGCATGACAGCCCTCGGCTATGGCTACACCTTC
NA,TRBV7-9,NA,TRBJ1-1,CASLGRTEAFF,TGTGCCAGTCTGGGGCGGACTGAAGCTTTCTTT
TRBD1,TRBV15,NA,TRBJ1-6,CATSTPTGEFQNSPLHF,TGTGCCACCAGTACGCCGACAGGGGAGTTTCAAAATTCACCCCTCCACTTT
NA,TRBV7-9,NA,TRBJ1-2,CASSFQGMGGYTF,TGTGCCAGCAGCTTCCAGGGGATGGGTGGCTACACCTTC
TRBD2,TRBV7-6,NA,TRBJ2-7,CASSPRIAGGYEQYF,TGTGCCAGCAGCCCCCGGATAGCGGGAGGCTACGAGCAGTACTTC
NA,TRBV7-2,NA,TRBJ2-5,CASSPRGVLAGSGETQYF,TGTGCCAGCAGCCCAAGGGGGGTGTTAGCGGGCTCGGGTGAGACCCAGTACTTC
NA,TRBV29-1,few,TRBJ2-7,CSGGQSTYEQYF,TGCAGCGGTGGACAGTCTACCTACGAGCAGTACTTC
TRBD1,TRBV5-4,NA,TRBJ2-7,CASSTRDSTYEQYF,TGTGCCAGCAGCACCCGGGACAGCACCTACGAGCAGTACTTC
NA,TRBV4-2,NA,TRBJ2-3,CASSQDPGRPTDTQYF,TGTGCCAGCAGCCAAGATCCCGGGAGACCCACAGATACGCAGTATTTT
TRBD1,TRBV19,NA,TRBJ2-6,CASAYRGQAGANVLTF,TGTGCCAGTGCCTACAGGGGGCAAGCTGGGGCCAACGTCCTGACTTTC
NA,TRBV3-1/TRBV3-2,NA,TRBJ2-6,CASSQVRNSGANVLTF,TGTGCCAGCAGCCAAGTGCGTAACTCTGGGGCCAACGTCCTGACTTTC
TRBD2,TRBV5-1,NA,TRBJ2-1,CASSLGALAGAGEQFF,TGCGCCAGCAGCTTGGGGGCACTAGCGGGAGCGGGTGAGCAGTTCTTC
NA,TRBV2,NA,TRBJ1-2,CASSANRDSGGYTF,TGTGCCAGCAGCGCCAACAGGGATTCCGGCGGCTACACCTTC
TRBD2,TRBV5-1,NA,TRBJ2-1,CASSSPGTSAHEQFF,TGCGCCAGCAGCTCTCCAGGGACTAGCGCTCATGAGCAGTTCTTC
NA,TRBV11-2,NA,TRBJ2-1,CASSPEVARAYNEQFF,TGTGCCAGCTCCCCCGAGGTAGCGAGGGCCTACAATGAGCAGTTCTTC
TRBD2,TRBV7-3,NA,TRBJ2-6,CASSLSGRAGANVLTF,TGTGCCAGCAGCTTATCAGGGAGGGCTGGGGCCAACGTCCTGACTTTC
TRBD1,TRBV6-1,NA,TRBJ1-2,CASSDQGAWEGYTF,TGTGCCAGCAGTGATCAGGGGGCTTGGGAGGGCTACACCTTC
TRBD1,TRBV6-7,NA,TRBJ1-2,CASSSSGQGNYGYTF,TGTGCCAGCAGTTCATCCGGACAGGGAAACTATGGCTACACCTTC
NA,TRBV24-1,once,TRBJ2-1,CATSDLRGGQGTEQFF,TGTGCCACCAGTGATTTGAGGGGGGGCCAGGGCACCGAGCAGTTCTTC
TRBD1,TRBV5-1,once,TRBJ1-1,CASSSQGATEAFF,TGCGCCAGCAGCTCTCAGGGGGCTACTGAAGCTTTCTTT